This is a list of T cell receptor beta chains from one sample in a study of cytomegalovirus exposure and HLA in healthy donors. TCRdb's copy holds only in-frame clones and misses some; the assay was immunoSEQ multiplex PCR. The data contain approximately 92,000 clones, more than 60% of them seen just once; the ten biggest clones take up around 6.6%. Sequences were obtained from PBMCs. Every receptor here comes from a man aged 50-60 years in good health and CMV-seropositive. CDR3s include the opening cysteine and the closing phenylalanine or tryptophan. The order of the fields is clone size, J gene, D gene, V gene, CDR3 protein, CDR3 DNA. D genes are given only for firm matches. Size tells how often a clone was seen (once, few, many) or the class of an expanded clone, and some rows leave it out.

NA TRBJ2-1 TRBD2 TRBV5-1 CASSVSGGTYNEQFF TGCGCCAGCAGCGTTAGCGGGGGTACCTACAATGAGCAGTTCTTC
NA TRBJ2-6 NA TRBV28 CASSSQSQAISGANVLTF TGTGCCAGCAGTTCCCAAAGCCAAGCAATCTCTGGGGCCAACGTCCTGACTTTC
NA TRBJ1-2 NA TRBV5-4 CASSIDSNGYTF TGTGCCAGCAGCATAGACAGCAATGGCTACACCTTC
NA TRBJ1-6 NA TRBV27 CASSLDGQGSYNSPLHF TGTGCCAGCAGTTTAGATGGCCAGGGGTCCTATAATTCACCCCTCCACTTT
NA TRBJ2-6 TRBD2 TRBV28 CASSLLAGGGANVLTF TGTGCCAGCAGTCTACTAGCGGGGGGAGGGGCCAACGTCCTGACTTTC
NA TRBJ1-2 NA TRBV2 CASSPGTGAGGYTF TGTGCCAGCAGTCCAGGCACGGGAGCTGGTGGCTACACCTTC
NA TRBJ2-3 NA TRBV2 CASTPSTDTQYF TGTGCCAGCACCCCTAGCACAGATACGCAGTATTTT
NA TRBJ2-2 TRBD1 TRBV27 CASSPRTGVDTGELFF TGTGCCAGCAGTCCTCGGACAGGGGTTGACACCGGGGAGCTGTTTTTT
NA TRBJ1-3 NA TRBV9 CASSSPGRDGGSGNTIYF TGTGCCAGCAGCTCACCGGGGAGGGACGGGGGCTCTGGAAACACCATATATTTT
NA TRBJ1-4 TRBD1 TRBV19 CASSMDRGATNEKLFF TGTGCCAGTAGTATGGACAGGGGGGCAACTAATGAAAAACTGTTTTTT
NA TRBJ2-3 NA TRBV11-1 CASGRGGLASTQYF TGTGCCAGCGGCCGAGGGGGCCTAGCGTCTACGCAGTATTTT
NA TRBJ1-1 TRBD1 TRBV6-1 CASSEYTGGLTEAFF TGTGCCAGCAGTGAATATACAGGGGGCCTTACTGAAGCTTTCTTT
NA TRBJ1-3 TRBD1 TRBV7-8 CASSFKSTGGTGNTIYF TGTGCCAGCAGTTTTAAGTCGACAGGGGGTACTGGAAACACCATATATTTT
NA TRBJ2-3 TRBD2 TRBV7-2 CASSLAMSGGATDTQYF TGTGCCAGCAGCTTAGCGATGAGCGGGGGGGCCACAGATACGCAGTATTTT
NA TRBJ2-2 TRBD1 TRBV7-6 CASSFGTENTGELFF TGTGCCAGCAGCTTTGGGACAGAGAACACCGGGGAGCTGTTTTTT
NA TRBJ2-3 NA TRBV15 CATSRVGTAYTDTQYF TGTGCCACCAGCAGAGTTGGAACAGCTTACACAGATACGCAGTATTTT
NA TRBJ2-7 TRBD1 TRBV18 CASSPETGAEQYF TGTGCCAGCTCCCCAGAAACAGGGGCCGAGCAGTACTTC
NA TRBJ2-7 NA TRBV21-1 CASSKEKGLTGSSYEQYF TGTGCCAGCAGCAAAGAAAAGGGATTGACAGGGAGCTCCTACGAGCAGTACTTC
NA TRBJ2-5 NA TRBV7-9 CASSLRDLQETQYF TGTGCCAGCAGCTTACGGGACTTACAAGAGACCCAGTACTTC
once TRBJ2-3 TRBD2 TRBV6-1 CASSGTSGFADTQYF TGTGCCAGCAGTGGGACTAGCGGGTTCGCAGATACGCAGTATTTT
NA TRBJ1-6 NA TRBV30 CAWSFRDNSPFHF TGTGCCTGGAGTTTCCGGGACAATTCACCCTTCCACTTT
few TRBJ1-4 NA TRBV5-6 CASSLSGQGEKLFF TGTGCCAGCAGCTTGTCCGGGCAGGGTGAAAAACTGTTTTTT
NA TRBJ1-1 NA TRBV5-6 CASSLSGGGTEAFF TGTGCCAGCAGCTTGTCGGGGGGAGGGACTGAAGCTTTCTTT
NA TRBJ1-2 NA TRBV30 CAWSVAGSNYGYTF TGTGCCTGGAGTGTAGCAGGCAGTAACTATGGCTACACCTTC
NA TRBJ2-4 NA TRBV21-1 CASSKVVDRALAKNIQYF TGTGCCAGCAGCAAAGTGGTAGACAGGGCACTAGCCAAAAACATTCAGTACTTC
NA TRBJ1-3 TRBD1 TRBV19 CASDIPPTGGARNTIYF TGTGCCAGCGATATCCCACCTACAGGGGGCGCGAGAAACACCATATATTTT
NA TRBJ2-3 NA TRBV2 CASRGGHGTQYF TGTGCCAGCAGGGGGGGTCATGGTACGCAGTATTTT
NA TRBJ1-4 TRBD1 TRBV19 CASSTWTGVGEKLFF TGTGCCAGTAGTACGTGGACAGGGGTTGGTGAAAAACTGTTTTTT
NA TRBJ1-2 NA TRBV4-2 CASSLDRGGGGYTF TGTGCCAGCAGCCTCGATCGGGGTGGAGGAGGCTACACCTTC
NA TRBJ2-5 NA TRBV21-1 CASSRRGETQYF TGTGCCAGCAGCCGAAGGGGGGAGACCCAGTACTTC
NA TRBJ2-1 TRBD2 TRBV4-3 CASSQGGSSGGVEQFF TGCGCCAGCAGCCAGGGGGGTTCGAGCGGGGGGGTTGAGCAGTTCTTC
NA TRBJ2-1 NA TRBV28 CASSLGVPSYNEQFF TGTGCCAGCAGCCTGGGAGTTCCCTCCTACAATGAGCAGTTCTTC